This entry is about one TCR beta chain. In the original processing: Amplified reference gene primers provided the basis for estimating nucleated cell counts. This table comes from immunoSEQ multiplex PCR, and its TCRdb copy is limited to in-frame clones, with some not included. V, J and clone size are those of that table, while D and trimming were read from the DNA. There are approximately 240,000 clones in the sample; around four fifths occur only once, and about 6.3% lies in the top ten. The sample comes from a study of blood T cell repertoires in COVID-19. For the study at large: Samples of COVID-19 (acute and convalescent) were obtained from the United States, Italy and Spain. T cells, B-cell-depleted T cells, or PBMCs provided the cDNA or gDNA that served as material.

Per the germline V gene, CDR1 is SEHNR and CDR2 is FQNEAQ (reference sequence). The junction had 6 bases not matched to a gene; V was cut back by 5 bases and J by 5 bases. CDR3 length: 15 residues. The chain carries TRBV7-9 and TRBJ1-2, with TRBD1 matching over 12 bases. The source of this sequence is a woman in her fifties or sixties with active or convalescent COVID-19. Sequenced material: peripheral blood. DNA of the CDR3: TGTGCCAGCAGCCGGGACAGGGGGCGTGGGTATGGCTACACCTTC. Translation gives CASSRDRGRGYGYTF.